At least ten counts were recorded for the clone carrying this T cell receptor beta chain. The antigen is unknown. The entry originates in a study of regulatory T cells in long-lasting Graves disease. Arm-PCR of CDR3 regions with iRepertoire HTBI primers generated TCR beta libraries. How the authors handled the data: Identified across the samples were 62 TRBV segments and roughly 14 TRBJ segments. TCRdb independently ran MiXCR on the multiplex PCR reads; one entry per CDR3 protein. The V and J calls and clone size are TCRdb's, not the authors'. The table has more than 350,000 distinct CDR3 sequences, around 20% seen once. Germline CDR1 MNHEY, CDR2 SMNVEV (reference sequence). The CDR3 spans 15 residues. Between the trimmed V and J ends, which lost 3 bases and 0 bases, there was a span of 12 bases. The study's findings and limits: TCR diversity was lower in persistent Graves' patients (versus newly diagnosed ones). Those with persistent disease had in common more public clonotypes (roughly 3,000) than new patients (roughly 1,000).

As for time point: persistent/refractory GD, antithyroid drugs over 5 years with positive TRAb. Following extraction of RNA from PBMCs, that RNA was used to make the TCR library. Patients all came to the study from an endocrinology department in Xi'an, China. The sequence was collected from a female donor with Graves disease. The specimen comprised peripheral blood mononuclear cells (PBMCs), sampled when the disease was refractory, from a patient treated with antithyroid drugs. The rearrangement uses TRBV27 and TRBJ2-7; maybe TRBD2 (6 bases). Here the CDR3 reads CASSFERAASYEQYF. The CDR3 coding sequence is TGTGCCAGCAGTTTCGAGCGGGCAGCCTCCTACGAGCAGTACTTC.